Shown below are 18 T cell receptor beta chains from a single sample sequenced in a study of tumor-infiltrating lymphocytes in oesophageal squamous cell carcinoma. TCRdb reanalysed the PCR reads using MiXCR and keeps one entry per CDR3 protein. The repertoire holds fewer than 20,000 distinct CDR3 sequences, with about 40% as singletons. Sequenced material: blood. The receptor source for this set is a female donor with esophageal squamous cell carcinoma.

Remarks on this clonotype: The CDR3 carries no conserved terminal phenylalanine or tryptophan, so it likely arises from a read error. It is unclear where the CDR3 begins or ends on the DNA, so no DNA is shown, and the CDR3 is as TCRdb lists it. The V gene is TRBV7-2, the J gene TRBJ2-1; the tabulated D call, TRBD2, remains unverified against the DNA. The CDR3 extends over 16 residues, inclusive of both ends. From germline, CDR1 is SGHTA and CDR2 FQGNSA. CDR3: CASSFGKSNSPLHFGN.

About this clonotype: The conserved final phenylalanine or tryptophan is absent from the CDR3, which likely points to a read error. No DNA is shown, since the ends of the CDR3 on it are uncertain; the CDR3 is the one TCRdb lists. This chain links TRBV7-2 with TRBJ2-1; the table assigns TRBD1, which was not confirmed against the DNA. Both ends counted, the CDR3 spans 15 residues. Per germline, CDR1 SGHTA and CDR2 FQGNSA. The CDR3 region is CASSLGTGYEQYFGN.

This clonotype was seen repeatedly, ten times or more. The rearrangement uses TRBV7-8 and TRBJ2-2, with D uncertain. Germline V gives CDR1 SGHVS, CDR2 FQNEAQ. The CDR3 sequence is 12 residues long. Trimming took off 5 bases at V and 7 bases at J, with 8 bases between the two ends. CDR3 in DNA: TGTGCCAGCAGCCCTACGATCGGGGAGCTGTTTTTT. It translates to CASSPTIGELFF.

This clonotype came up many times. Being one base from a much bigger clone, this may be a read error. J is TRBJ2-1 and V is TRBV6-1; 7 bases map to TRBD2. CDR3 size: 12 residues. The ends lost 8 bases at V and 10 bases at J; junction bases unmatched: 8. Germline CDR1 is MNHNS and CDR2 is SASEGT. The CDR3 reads CASGEGRYEQFF. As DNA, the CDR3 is TGTGCCAGCGGGGAGGGGCGTTACGAGCAGTTCTTC.

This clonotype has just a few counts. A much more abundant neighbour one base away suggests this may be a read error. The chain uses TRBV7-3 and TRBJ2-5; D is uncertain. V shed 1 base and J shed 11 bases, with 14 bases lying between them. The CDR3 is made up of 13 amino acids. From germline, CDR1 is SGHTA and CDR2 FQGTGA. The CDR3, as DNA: TGTGCCAGCAGCTTAAGACTGGAAAATGAGCAGTACTTC. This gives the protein CASSLRLENEQYF.

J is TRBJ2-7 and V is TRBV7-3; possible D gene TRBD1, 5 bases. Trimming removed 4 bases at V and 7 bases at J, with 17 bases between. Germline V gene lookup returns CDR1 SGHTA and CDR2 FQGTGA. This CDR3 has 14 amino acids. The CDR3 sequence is CASSWGGPNNEQYF. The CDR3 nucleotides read TGTGCCAGCAGCTGGGGCGGACCAAACAATGAGCAGTACTTC.

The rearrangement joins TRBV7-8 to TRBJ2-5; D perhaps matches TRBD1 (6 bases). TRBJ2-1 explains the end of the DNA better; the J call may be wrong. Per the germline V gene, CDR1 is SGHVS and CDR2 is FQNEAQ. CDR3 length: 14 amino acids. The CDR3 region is CASSFGQLSYEQFF. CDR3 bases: TGTGCCAGCAGCTTTGGACAGCTCTCCTACGAGCAGTTCTTC.

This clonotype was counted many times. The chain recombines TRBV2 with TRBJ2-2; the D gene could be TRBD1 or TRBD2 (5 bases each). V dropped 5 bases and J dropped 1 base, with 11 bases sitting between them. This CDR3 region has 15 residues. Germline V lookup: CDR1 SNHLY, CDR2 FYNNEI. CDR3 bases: TGTGCCAGCAGTCGGGACCGACAGAACACCGGGGAGCTGTTTTTT. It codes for CASSRDRQNTGELFF.

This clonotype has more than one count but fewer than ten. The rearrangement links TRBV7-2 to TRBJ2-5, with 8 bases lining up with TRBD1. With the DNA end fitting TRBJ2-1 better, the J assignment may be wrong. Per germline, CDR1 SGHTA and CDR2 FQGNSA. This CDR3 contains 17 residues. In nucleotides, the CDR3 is TGTGCCAGCAGCTTATACGCCACGGGACAGGCGTACAATGAGCAGTTCTTC. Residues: CASSLYATGQAYNEQFF.

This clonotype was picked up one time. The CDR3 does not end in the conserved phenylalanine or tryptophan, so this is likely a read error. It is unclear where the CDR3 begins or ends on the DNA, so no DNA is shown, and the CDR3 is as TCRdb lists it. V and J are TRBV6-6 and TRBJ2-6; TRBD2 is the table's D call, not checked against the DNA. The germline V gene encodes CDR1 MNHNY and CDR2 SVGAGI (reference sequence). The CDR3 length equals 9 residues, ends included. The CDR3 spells CASSYSASG.

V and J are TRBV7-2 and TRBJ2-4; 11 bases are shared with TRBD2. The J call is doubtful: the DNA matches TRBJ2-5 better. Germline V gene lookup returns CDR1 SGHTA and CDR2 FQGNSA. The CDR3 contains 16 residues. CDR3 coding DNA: TGTGCCAGCAGCGACCTAGCGGGAGGACGGCGGGAGACCCAGTACTTC. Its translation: CASSDLAGGRRETQYF.

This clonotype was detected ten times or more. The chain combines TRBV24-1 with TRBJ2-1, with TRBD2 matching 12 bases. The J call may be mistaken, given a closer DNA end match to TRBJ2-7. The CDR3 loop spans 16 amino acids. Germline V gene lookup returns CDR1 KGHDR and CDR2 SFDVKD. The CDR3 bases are TGTGCCACCAGTGACCCAGGGACTAGCGGGCTCCATGAGCAGTACTTC. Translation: CATSDPGTSGLHEQYF.

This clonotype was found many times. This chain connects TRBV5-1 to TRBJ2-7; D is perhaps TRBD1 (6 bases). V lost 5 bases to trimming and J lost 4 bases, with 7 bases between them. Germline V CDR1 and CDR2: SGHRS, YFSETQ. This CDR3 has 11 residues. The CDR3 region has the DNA TGCGCCAGCAGGCAGGGGTACGAGCAGTACTTC. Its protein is CASRQGYEQYF. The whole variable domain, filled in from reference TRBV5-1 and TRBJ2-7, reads KAGVTQTPRYLIKTRGQQVTLSCSPISGHRSVSWYQQTPGQGLQFLFEYFSETQRNKGNFPGRFSGRQFSNSRSEMNVSTLELGDSALYLCASRQGYEQYFGPGTRLTVT.

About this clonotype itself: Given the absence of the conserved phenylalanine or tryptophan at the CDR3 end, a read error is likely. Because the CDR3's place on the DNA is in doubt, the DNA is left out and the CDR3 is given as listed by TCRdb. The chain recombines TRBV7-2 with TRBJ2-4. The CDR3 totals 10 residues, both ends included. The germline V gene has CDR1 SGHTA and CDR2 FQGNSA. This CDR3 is CASSFYGRYS.

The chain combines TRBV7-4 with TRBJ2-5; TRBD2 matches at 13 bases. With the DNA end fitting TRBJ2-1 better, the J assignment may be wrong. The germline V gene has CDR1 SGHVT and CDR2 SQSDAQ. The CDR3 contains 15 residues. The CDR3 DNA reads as TGTGCCAGCATTGCCACTAGCGGGAGGGGGGGGGAGCAGTTCTTC. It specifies CASIATSGRGGEQFF.

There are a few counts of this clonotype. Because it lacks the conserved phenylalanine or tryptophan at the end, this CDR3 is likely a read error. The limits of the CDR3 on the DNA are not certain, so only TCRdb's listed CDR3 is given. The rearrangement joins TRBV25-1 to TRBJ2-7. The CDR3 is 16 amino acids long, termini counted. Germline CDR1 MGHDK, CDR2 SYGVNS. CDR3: CASSSAGPFYGYTFGS.

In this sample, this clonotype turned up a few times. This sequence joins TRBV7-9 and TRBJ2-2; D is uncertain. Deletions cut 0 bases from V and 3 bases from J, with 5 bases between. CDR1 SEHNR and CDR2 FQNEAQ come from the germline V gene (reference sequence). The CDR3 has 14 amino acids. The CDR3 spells CASSLAGYTGELFF. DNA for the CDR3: TGTGCCAGCAGCTTAGCAGGGTACACCGGGGAGCTGTTTTTT.

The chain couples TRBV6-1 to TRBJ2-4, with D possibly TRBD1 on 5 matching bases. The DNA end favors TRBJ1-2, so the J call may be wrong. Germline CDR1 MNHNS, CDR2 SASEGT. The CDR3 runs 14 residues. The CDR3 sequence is CASGPLGANYGYTF. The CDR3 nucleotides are TGTGCCAGCGGACCACTCGGGGCAAACTATGGCTACACCTTC.